Presented here are 17 T cell receptor beta chains from one specimen sequenced in a study of neurological immune-mediated disorders. TCRdb re-called the 5' RACE reads through MiXCR, storing one row per CDR3 protein. The repertoire consists of 85,000 to 90,000 distinct CDR3 sequences, with under 4.5% occurring once and the leading ten covering under 3.5%. Sequencing was carried out using PBMCs. Receptors originate from a woman aged 45-65 years with multiple sclerosis.

This clonotype was detected ten times or more. This chain links TRBV5-1 with TRBJ2-4, with TRBD2 matching 8 bases. The ends lost 4 bases at V and 9 bases at J; junction bases unmatched: 9. CDR3 size: 14 residues. Germline CDR1 and CDR2: SGHRS and YFSETQ. The CDR3 nucleotides read TGCGCCAGCAGCCAGACCCGCGGGGGGACCATTCAGTACTTC. This translates into CASSQTRGGTIQYF.

This clonotype was found many times. The CDR3 sequence: CASSLLSSYEQYF. The CDR3 DNA sequence: TGCGCCAGCAGCTTGTTAAGTAGCTACGAGCAGTACTTC. V usage is TRBV5-1 and J usage is TRBJ2-7, with D unclear. The germline CDR1 and CDR2 sequences are SGHRS and YFSETQ. The CDR3 is made up of 13 amino acids. V dropped 1 base and J dropped 3 bases, with 8 bases sitting between them.

This clonotype was counted at least ten times. The chain carries TRBV11-2 and TRBJ2-3; possible D gene TRBD2, 6 bases. The CDR3 is 15 amino acids. Deletions cut 3 bases from V and 2 bases from J, with 12 bases between. Germline V gene sequence: CDR1 SGHAT, CDR2 FQNNGV. CDR3 region: CASSFTGLITDTQYF. The DNA for the CDR3 is TGTGCCAGCAGCTTCACGGGACTCATCACAGATACGCAGTATTTT.

This clonotype has a count of ten or more. V and J are TRBV6-5 and TRBJ2-2; TRBD2 might be the D (5 bases). The V gene lost 0 bases and the J gene lost 2 bases, with 16 bases spanning the gap. Germline-derived CDR1 and CDR2 are MNHEY and SVGAGI. The CDR3 length is 18 residues. CDR3 nucleotide sequence: TGTGCCAGCAGTTACTCTTCCGGGATTCCACTCAACACCGGGGAGCTGTTTTTT. It specifies CASSYSSGIPLNTGELFF.

The sample holds many counts of this clonotype. The chain employs TRBV20-1 and TRBJ2-7; TRBD2 matches at 13 bases. This CDR3 contains 15 residues. The V and J ends lost 1 base and 4 bases, in that order; junction bases with no gene match: 4. Germline assignment: CDR1 DFQATT and CDR2 SNEGSKA (reference sequence). The chain's CDR3 is CSARGTSGGVYEQYF. For the CDR3, the DNA is TGCAGTGCTAGAGGGACTAGCGGGGGCGTGTACGAGCAGTACTTC.

Ten or more counts support this clonotype. The chain carries TRBV5-1 and TRBJ2-1; a possible D gene is TRBD1 (6 bases). The V end lost 2 bases, the J end lost 2 bases, and 14 bases lay between the germline ends. Per the germline V gene, CDR1 is SGHRS and CDR2 is YFSETQ. The CDR3 sequence is 16 residues long. CDR3 region: CASSFEQGSAYNEQFF. CDR3 DNA: TGCGCCAGCAGCTTTGAACAGGGAAGTGCCTACAATGAGCAGTTCTTC.

In this sample, this clonotype turned up many times. This chain links TRBV12-3 or TRBV12-4 with TRBJ2-5, with a tentative D call TRBD2 (5 bases). V lost 5 bases and J lost 4, with 14 bases in between. This CDR3 has 14 residues. CDR3 loop: CASSPRTFPETQYF. For the CDR3, the DNA is TGTGCCAGCAGTCCGCGGACTTTCCCAGAGACCCAGTACTTC.

This clonotype was recorded many times. V usage is TRBV12-3 or TRBV12-4 and J usage is TRBJ2-1; the D is unclear. There are 13 residues in the CDR3. Trimming removed 4 bases at V and 10 bases at J, with 14 bases between. In DNA form, the CDR3 reads TGTGCCAGCAGTTCGAGTGGTCTCTCCGAGCAGTTCTTC. It is translated as CASSSSGLSEQFF.

This clonotype was observed at least ten times. The chain is built from TRBV7-2 and TRBJ1-6; 7 bases match TRBD1. Trimming cost V 5 bases and J 4 bases; bases outside gene matches: 26. Germline loops: CDR1 SGHTA, CDR2 FQGNSA. The CDR3 totals 22 residues. The DNA of the CDR3 is TGTGCCAGCAGCCCCGATCTCGAGCTCTCCGTACCGGGACAGAGATATAATTCACCCCTCCACTTT. Protein: CASSPDLELSVPGQRYNSPLHF.

This clonotype occurred many times. The gene calls are TRBV5-1 and TRBJ1-1; TRBD1 might be the D (5 bases). The CDR3 extends over 14 amino acids. Germline V gene sequence: CDR1 SGHRS, CDR2 YFSETQ. The V end lost 0 bases, the J end lost 1 base, and 7 bases lay between the germline ends. CDR3 DNA sequence: TGCGCCAGCAGCTTGGAGGGGAGGAACACTGAAGCTTTCTTT. Translated, it gives CASSLEGRNTEAFF.

Many counts were recorded for this clonotype. The chain is built from TRBV20-1 and TRBJ2-1; 8 bases agree with TRBD1. CDR1 and CDR2 from the germline V gene are DFQATT and SNEGSKA (reference sequence). The CDR3 loop spans 14 amino acids. Germline trimming cut 7 bases from V and 0 bases from J; bases unmatched to any gene: 5. CDR3 residues: CSGRQGSSYNEQFF. As DNA, the CDR3 is TGCAGTGGTCGACAGGGGAGCTCCTACAATGAGCAGTTCTTC.

DNA of the CDR3: TGTGCCAGCAGCTTACGAGTCGACGGGGGCTCCTACAATGAGCAGTTCTTC. It translates to CASSLRVDGGSYNEQFF. The chain uses TRBV7-8 and TRBJ2-1; D may be TRBD2 (6 bases). Trimming pared 2 bases from V and 0 bases from J, leaving 14 bases between. The CDR3 consists of 17 residues. CDR1 is SGHVS and CDR2 is FQNEAQ in the germline V gene. The complete variable domain, with remaining parts taken from reference TRBV7-8 and TRBJ2-1, reads GAGVSQSPRYKVAKRGQDVALRCDPISGHVSLFWYQQALGQGPEFLTYFQNEAQLDKSGLPSDRFFAERPEGSVSTLKIQRTQQEDSAVYLCASSLRVDGGSYNEQFFGPGTRLTVL.

This clonotype was observed many times. The J gene is TRBJ1-2, the V gene TRBV27, with D possibly being TRBD1 (5 bases). Germline V gives CDR1 MNHEY, CDR2 SMNVEV (reference sequence). Deletions cut 3 bases from V and 8 bases from J, with 16 bases between. This CDR3 spans 14 amino acids. CDR3 nucleotide sequence: TGTGCCAGCAGTTTCGGGCAGGGCCTAGGCGGCTACACCTTC. This codes for CASSFGQGLGGYTF.

This clonotype appeared many times. V usage is TRBV5-1 and J usage is TRBJ2-3, with TRBD1 matching 8 bases. Germline-derived CDR1 and CDR2 are SGHRS and YFSETQ. Trimming took 1 base from V and 1 from J; bases not matched to a gene: 8. The CDR3 covers 17 residues. The CDR3 loop is CASSLPPSGQGTDTQYF. The CDR3 DNA sequence: TGCGCCAGCAGCTTGCCCCCCTCGGGACAGGGCACAGATACGCAGTATTTT.

This clonotype was detected many times. The chain employs TRBV12-3 or TRBV12-4 and TRBJ1-1; 7 bases match TRBD1. Unmatched junction bases numbered 8, after V lost 6 bases and J lost 1 base. The CDR3 sequence is 15 residues long. The CDR3 DNA is TGTGCCAGCAGCATAGGGGGCGTGCGGAACACTGAAGCTTTCTTT. Protein: CASSIGGVRNTEAFF.

This clonotype showed up many times. This rearrangement joins TRBV6-5 to TRBJ1-2; maybe TRBD1 (6 bases). Germline CDR1 MNHEY, CDR2 SVGAGI. This CDR3 has 14 amino acids. Trimming cost V 5 bases and J 4 bases, with 14 bases left between them. The CDR3 DNA reads TGTGCCAGCAGTCCTGGACAGACCTTCTATGGCTACACCTTC. It specifies CASSPGQTFYGYTF.

In its sample, this clonotype was seen many times. The J gene is TRBJ2-2, the V gene TRBV4-3; 8 bases fit TRBD2. This CDR3 spans 15 amino acids. Looked up from germline, CDR1 is LGHNA and CDR2 is YSLEER. V lost 1 base and J lost 5; bases outside the gene matches: 3. The CDR3, as DNA: TGCGCCAGCAGCCAAGCGGGGGGGCGTACCGGGGAGCTGTTTTTT. Amino acids: CASSQAGGRTGELFF.